A single sample gave rise to the 9 T cell receptor beta chains below, sequenced in a study of blood T cell repertoires in COVID-19. The repertoire was sequenced with immunoSEQ multiplex PCR; TCRdb's copy has only in-frame clones and lacks some. The repertoire holds more than 90,000 clones, 75% to 90% seen once, with approximately 2% in the top ten. The specimen sequenced was peripheral blood. The receptor source for this set is a woman between 70 and 85 years old with active or convalescent COVID-19.

J is TRBJ2-1 and V is TRBV10-3, with D tentatively TRBD2 (5 bases). CDR1 ENHRY and CDR2 SYGVKD come from the germline V gene. V gave up 10 bases and J gave up 5 bases, with 18 bases separating them. The CDR3 covers 14 residues. The CDR3 loop reads CATSVEVGHNEQFF. The CDR3 DNA reads TGTGCCACCTCCGTGGAGGTGGGTCACAATGAGCAGTTCTTC.

The chain links TRBV30 to TRBJ1-1, with D maybe TRBD1 (5 bases). The CDR3 spans 12 residues. The ends were cut back, 3 bases at V and 1 base at J, with 6 bases in the middle. In germline, CDR1 is GTSNPN, CDR2 SVGIG (reference sequence). The CDR3 DNA reads as TGTGCCTGGAGGACAGCGAACACTGAAGCTTTCTTT. As protein: CAWRTANTEAFF. Complete variable domain (other parts from reference TRBV30 and TRBJ1-1): SQTIHQWPATLVQPVGSPLSLECTVEGTSNPNLYWYRQAAGRGLQLLFYSVGIGQISSEVPQNLSASRPQDRQFILSSKKLLLSDSGFYLCAWRTANTEAFFGQGTRLTVV.

This clone has just a few counts. V and J are TRBV7-2 and TRBJ2-7; TRBD2 matches at 11 bases. Germline CDR1 and CDR2: SGHTA and FQGNSA. After removal of 1 base from V and 2 bases from J, the junction contained 4 bases not matched to a gene. This CDR3 comprises 16 residues. The CDR3 spells CASSLGYSGGAYEQYF. CDR3 DNA sequence: TGTGCCAGCAGCTTAGGGTATAGCGGGGGGGCCTACGAGCAGTACTTC.

This clone has only a few counts. The chain carries TRBV25-1 and TRBJ2-5, with 8 bases that match TRBD1. The junction had 4 bases not matched to a gene; V was cut back by 3 bases and J by 4 bases. The V gene's germline CDR1 is MGHDK and CDR2 SYGVNS. The CDR3 runs 14 residues. In DNA, the CDR3 is TGTGCCAGCAGTGACTGGGGGACAGGAGAGACCCAGTACTTC. It codes for CASSDWGTGETQYF.

V usage is TRBV18 and J usage is TRBJ1-5; D not resolved. CDR1 and CDR2 (germline): KGHSH, LQKENI. The V gene lost 4 bases and the J gene lost 0 bases, with 4 bases spanning the gap. This CDR3 region has 13 residues. For the CDR3, the DNA is TGTGCCAGCTCACGGCTTAGCAATCAGCCCCAGCATTTT. Its protein is CASSRLSNQPQHF.

This clone was seen only a few times. J is TRBJ1-1 and V is TRBV7-8; D possibly corresponds to TRBD1 (6 bases). Deletions cut 2 bases from V and 0 bases from J, with 13 bases between. CDR3 length equals 16 residues. From germline, CDR1 is SGHVS and CDR2 FQNEAQ. The CDR3, as DNA: TGTGCCAGCAGCTTACGGGGGGCCGGGGTGAACACTGAAGCTTTCTTT. Translation gives CASSLRGAGVNTEAFF.

This clone was observed a single time. This chain links TRBV5-1 with TRBJ2-5, with 8 bases lining up with TRBD2. Losses at the gene ends were 0 bases for V and 2 bases for J; bases not matched to a gene: 12. The germline V gene has CDR1 SGHRS and CDR2 YFSETQ. The CDR3 sequence is 18 residues long. In DNA, the CDR3 is TGCGCCAGCAGCTTGGAAGGAGTCGGGGGGGCGTCACAAGAGACCCAGTACTTC. Translated, it gives CASSLEGVGGASQETQYF. The full variable domain, completed using reference TRBV5-1 and TRBJ2-5, is KAGVTQTPRYLIKTRGQQVTLSCSPISGHRSVSWYQQTPGQGLQFLFEYFSETQRNKGNFPGRFSGRQFSNSRSEMNVSTLELGDSALYLCASSLEGVGGASQETQYFGPGTRLLVL.

This clone appeared once. J is TRBJ1-1 and V is TRBV30; D possibly corresponds to TRBD1 (5 bases). This CDR3 has 12 residues. Trimming removed 0 bases from V and 5 bases from J, with 7 bases in between. Germline lookup yields CDR1 GTSNPN and CDR2 SVGIG (reference sequence). The CDR3, as DNA: TGTGCCTGGAGTGTCCAGGGTACTGAAGCTTTCTTT. Encoded protein: CAWSVQGTEAFF.

The chain links TRBV10-1 to TRBJ2-7, with 7 bases aligning to TRBD1. V lost 4 bases and J lost 7; bases outside the gene matches: 10. The germline gives CDR1 WNHNN, CDR2 SYGVQD (reference sequence). The CDR3 contains 14 residues. The CDR3 is CASSGQGMTREQYF. As DNA, the CDR3 is TGCGCCAGCAGTGGACAGGGCATGACTCGGGAGCAGTACTTC.